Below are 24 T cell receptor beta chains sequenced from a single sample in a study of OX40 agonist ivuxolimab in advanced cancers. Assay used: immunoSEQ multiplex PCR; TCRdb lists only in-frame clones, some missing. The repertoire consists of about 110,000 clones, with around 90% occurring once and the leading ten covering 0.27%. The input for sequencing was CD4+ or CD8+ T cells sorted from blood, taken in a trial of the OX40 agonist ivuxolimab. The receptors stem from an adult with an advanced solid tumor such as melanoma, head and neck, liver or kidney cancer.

CDR3 DNA sequence: TGTGCCAGTAGGGACCGGGACAGGGGGGAGACCCAGTACTTC. This encodes CASRDRDRGETQYF. The chain carries TRBV19 and TRBJ2-5; 11 positions agree with TRBD1. The CDR3 is made up of 14 amino acids. V shed 6 bases, J shed 5 bases, and the junction held 5 bases outside the gene matches. Germline loops: CDR1 LNHDA, CDR2 SQIVND (reference sequence).

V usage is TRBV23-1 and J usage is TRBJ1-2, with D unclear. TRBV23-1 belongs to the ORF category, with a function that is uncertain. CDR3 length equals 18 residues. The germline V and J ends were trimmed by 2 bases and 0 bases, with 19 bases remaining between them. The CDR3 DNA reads TGCGCCAGCAGTCAAATTTCACGGGAAACGAGGGCTAACTATGGCTACACCTTC. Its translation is CASSQISRETRANYGYTF.

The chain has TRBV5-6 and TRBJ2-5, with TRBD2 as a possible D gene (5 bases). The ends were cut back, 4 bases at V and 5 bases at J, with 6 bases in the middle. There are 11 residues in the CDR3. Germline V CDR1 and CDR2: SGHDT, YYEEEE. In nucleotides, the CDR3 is TGTGCCAGCAGCACTAGGGAGACCCAGTACTTC. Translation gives CASSTRETQYF.

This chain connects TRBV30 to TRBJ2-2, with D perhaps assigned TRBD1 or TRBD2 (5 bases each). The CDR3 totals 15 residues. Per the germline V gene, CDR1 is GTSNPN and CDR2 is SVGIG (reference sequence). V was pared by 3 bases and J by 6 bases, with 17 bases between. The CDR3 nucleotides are TGTGCCTGGAGCAGGGAGTTTTACCAACCCGGGGAGCTGTTTTTT. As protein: CAWSREFYQPGELFF.

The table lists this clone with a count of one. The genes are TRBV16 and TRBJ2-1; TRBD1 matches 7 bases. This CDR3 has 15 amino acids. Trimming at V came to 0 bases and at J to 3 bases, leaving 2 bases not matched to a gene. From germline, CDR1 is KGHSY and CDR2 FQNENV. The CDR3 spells CASSQSGTDYNEQFF. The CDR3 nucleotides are TGTGCCAGCAGCCAATCGGGGACAGACTACAATGAGCAGTTCTTC.

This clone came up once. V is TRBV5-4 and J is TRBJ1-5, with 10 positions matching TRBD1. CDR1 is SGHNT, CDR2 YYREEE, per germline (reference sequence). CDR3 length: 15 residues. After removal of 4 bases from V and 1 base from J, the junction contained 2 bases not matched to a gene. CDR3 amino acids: CASSRTGGSNQPQHF. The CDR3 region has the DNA TGTGCCAGCAGCCGGACAGGGGGGAGCAATCAGCCCCAGCATTTT.

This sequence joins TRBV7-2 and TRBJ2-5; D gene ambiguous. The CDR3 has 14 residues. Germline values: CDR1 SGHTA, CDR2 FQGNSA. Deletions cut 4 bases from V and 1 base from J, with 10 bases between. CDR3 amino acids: CASSSQSRQETQYF. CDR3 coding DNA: TGTGCCAGCAGCTCCCAGTCGCGCCAAGAGACCCAGTACTTC. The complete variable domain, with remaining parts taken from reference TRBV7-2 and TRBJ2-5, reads GAGVSQSPSNKVTEKGKDVELRCDPISGHTALYWYRQSLGQGLEFLIYFQGNSAPDKSGLPSDRFSAERTGGSVSTLTIQRTQQEDSAVYLCASSSQSRQETQYFGPGTRLLVL.

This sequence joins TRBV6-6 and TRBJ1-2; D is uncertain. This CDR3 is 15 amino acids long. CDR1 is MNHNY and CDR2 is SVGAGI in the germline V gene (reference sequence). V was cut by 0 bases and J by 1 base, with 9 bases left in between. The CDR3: CASSYSISLNYGYTF. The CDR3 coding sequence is TGTGCCAGCAGTTACTCGATTAGTCTTAACTATGGCTACACCTTC.

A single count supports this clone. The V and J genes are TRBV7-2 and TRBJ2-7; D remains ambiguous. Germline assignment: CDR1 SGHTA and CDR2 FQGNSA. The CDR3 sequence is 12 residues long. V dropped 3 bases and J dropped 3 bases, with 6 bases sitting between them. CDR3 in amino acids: CASSFVSYEQYF. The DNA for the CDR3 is TGTGCCAGCAGCTTTGTAAGCTACGAGCAGTACTTC.

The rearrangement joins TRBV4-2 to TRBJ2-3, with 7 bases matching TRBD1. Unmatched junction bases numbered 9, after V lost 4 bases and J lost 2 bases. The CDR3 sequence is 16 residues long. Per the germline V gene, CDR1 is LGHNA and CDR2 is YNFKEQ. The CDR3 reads CASSPDREGFTDTQYF. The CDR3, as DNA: TGTGCCAGCAGCCCCGACAGGGAAGGTTTCACAGATACGCAGTATTTT.

The CDR3 region is CASSFRQGVFYEQYF. The CDR3, as DNA: TGTGCCAGCAGCTTCCGACAGGGGGTTTTCTACGAGCAGTACTTC. The chain links TRBV7-2 to TRBJ2-7, with 9 bases fitting TRBD1. CDR1 is SGHTA and CDR2 is FQGNSA in the germline V gene. The CDR3 is 15 amino acids. V gave up 3 bases and J gave up 3 bases; unmatched junction bases: 6.

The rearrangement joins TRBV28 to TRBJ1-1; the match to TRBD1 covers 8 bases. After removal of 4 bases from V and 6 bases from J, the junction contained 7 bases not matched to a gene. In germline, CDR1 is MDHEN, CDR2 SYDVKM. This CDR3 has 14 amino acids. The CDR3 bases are TGTGCCAGCAGTTCTGGACAGGGTCGGGCTGAAGCTTTCTTT. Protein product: CASSSGQGRAEAFF.

The CDR3 sequence is CASSLEWGGGELFF. For the CDR3, the DNA is TGTGCCAGCAGCTTAGAGTGGGGTGGCGGGGAGCTGTTTTTT. The rearrangement joins TRBV7-2 to TRBJ2-2, with unresolved D. CDR3 length: 14 residues. Trimming cost V 1 base and J 7 bases, with 10 bases left between them. Germline-derived CDR1 and CDR2 are SGHTA and FQGNSA.

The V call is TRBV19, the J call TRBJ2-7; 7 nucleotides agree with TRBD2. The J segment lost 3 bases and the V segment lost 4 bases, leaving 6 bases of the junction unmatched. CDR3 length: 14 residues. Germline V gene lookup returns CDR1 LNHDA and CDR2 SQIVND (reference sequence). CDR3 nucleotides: TGTGCCAGTAGTACCAGAGCGGGATTCTACGAGCAGTACTTC. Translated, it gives CASSTRAGFYEQYF.

CDR3 bases: TGCGCCAGCAGCCAAGAGGCCAGGGGCGCTGAAAAACTGTTTTTT. Translating gives CASSQEARGAEKLFF. The chain recombines TRBV4-3 with TRBJ1-4, with D maybe TRBD1 (6 bases). V lost 0 bases to trimming and J lost 7 bases, with 12 bases between them. CDR1 and CDR2 from the germline V gene are LGHNA and YSLEER. The CDR3 sequence is 15 residues long.

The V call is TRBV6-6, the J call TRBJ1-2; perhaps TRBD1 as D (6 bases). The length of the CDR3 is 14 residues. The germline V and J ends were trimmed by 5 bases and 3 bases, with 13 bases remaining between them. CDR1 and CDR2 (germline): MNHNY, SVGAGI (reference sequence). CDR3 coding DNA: TGTGCCAGCAGTAAGAACAGGGTGGACTATGGCTACACCTTC. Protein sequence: CASSKNRVDYGYTF.

The CDR3 protein is CASSVRGDMVAYEQYF. CDR3 bases: TGTGCCAGCAGCGTAAGGGGGGACATGGTGGCCTACGAGCAGTACTTC. The V and J genes are TRBV9 and TRBJ2-7; D is tentatively TRBD1 or TRBD2 (6 bases each). Germline-derived CDR1 and CDR2 are SGDLS and YYNGEE. The CDR3 contains 16 residues. Trimming took 1 base from V and 2 from J, leaving 16 bases between them.

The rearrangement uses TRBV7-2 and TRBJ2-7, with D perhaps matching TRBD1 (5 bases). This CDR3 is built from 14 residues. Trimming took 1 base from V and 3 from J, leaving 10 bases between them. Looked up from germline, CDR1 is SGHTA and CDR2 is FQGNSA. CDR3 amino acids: CASSLGDRVYEQYF. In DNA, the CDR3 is TGTGCCAGCAGCTTAGGAGACAGAGTCTACGAGCAGTACTTC.

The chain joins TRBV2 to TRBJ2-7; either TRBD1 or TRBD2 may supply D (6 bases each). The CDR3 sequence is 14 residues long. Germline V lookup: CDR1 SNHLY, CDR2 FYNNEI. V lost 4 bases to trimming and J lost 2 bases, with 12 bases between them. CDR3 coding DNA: TGTGCCAGCAGTGTGCGGAGGGGGACCTACGAGCAGTACTTC. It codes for CASSVRRGTYEQYF.

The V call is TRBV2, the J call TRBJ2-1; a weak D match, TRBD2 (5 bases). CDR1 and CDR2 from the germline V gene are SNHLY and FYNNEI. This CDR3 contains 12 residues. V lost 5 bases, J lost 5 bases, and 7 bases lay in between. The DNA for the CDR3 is TGTGCCAGCAGTCGGGATGACAATGAGCAGTTCTTC. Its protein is CASSRDDNEQFF.

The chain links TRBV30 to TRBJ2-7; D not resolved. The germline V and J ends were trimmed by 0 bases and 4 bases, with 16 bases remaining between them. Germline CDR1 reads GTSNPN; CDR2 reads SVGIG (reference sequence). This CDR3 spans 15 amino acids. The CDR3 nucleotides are TGTGCCTGGAGTGTGAAGTCCGGGCCAAGGTACGAGCAGTACTTC. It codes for CAWSVKSGPRYEQYF.

CDR3 DNA sequence: TGTGCCATCAGGGACACTAGCGGGAGCATAGATGAGCAGTTCTTC. Residues: CAIRDTSGSIDEQFF. This chain links TRBV10-3 with TRBJ2-1; 11 bases map to TRBD2. CDR1 and CDR2 (germline): ENHRY, SYGVKD. CDR3 length: 15 residues. V gave up 6 bases and J gave up 8 bases; unmatched junction bases: 9.

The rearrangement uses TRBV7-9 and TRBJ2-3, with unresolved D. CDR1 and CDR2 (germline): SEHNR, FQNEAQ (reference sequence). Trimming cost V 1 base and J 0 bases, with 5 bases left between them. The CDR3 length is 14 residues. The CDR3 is CASSLGYSTDTQYF. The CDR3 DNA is TGTGCCAGCAGCTTAGGGTACAGCACAGATACGCAGTATTTT.

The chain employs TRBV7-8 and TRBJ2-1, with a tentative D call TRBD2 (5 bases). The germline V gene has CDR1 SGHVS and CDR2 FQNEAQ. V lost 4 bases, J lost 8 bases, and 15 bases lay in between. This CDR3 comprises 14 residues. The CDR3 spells CASSSQTTYDEQFF. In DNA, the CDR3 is TGTGCCAGCAGCTCGCAGACTACTTACGATGAGCAGTTCTTC.